The 20 T cell receptor beta chains below were found in one sample sequenced in a study of cytomegalovirus exposure and HLA in healthy donors. Produced via immunoSEQ multiplex PCR; TCRdb's table is partial and in-frame only. Here the sample spans 200,000 to 300,000 clones, around 87% being singletons. The sample consisted of PBMCs. The receptors derive from a woman aged 25 to 39 in good health and CMV-seropositive.

The chain carries TRBV2 and TRBJ2-3, with 14 nucleotides matching TRBD2. Trimming at V came to 4 bases and at J to 0 bases, leaving 12 bases not matched to a gene. Germline CDR1 is SNHLY and CDR2 is FYNNEI. CDR3 length equals 20 residues. Here the CDR3 reads CASSGNPGLAGASSTDTQYF. The CDR3 DNA follows: TGTGCCAGCAGTGGCAACCCGGGACTAGCGGGAGCCTCGAGCACAGATACGCAGTATTTT.

The chain is built from TRBV19 and TRBJ1-4; D perhaps matches TRBD1 (5 bases). The CDR3 length is 14 residues. The V end was cut by 11 bases, the J end by 10 bases, with 23 bases between. Germline CDR1 LNHDA, CDR2 SQIVND (reference sequence). The CDR3 loop reads CASSDQNRLGKLFF. Here the CDR3 DNA reads TGTGCCTCGTCTGACCAGAACAGGCTCGGAAAACTGTTTTTT.

The chain employs TRBV5-8 and TRBJ2-5; 8 nucleotides agree with TRBD2. V was pared by 4 bases and J by 3 bases, with 11 bases of the junction left unmatched. CDR1 and CDR2 (germline): SGHTS, YDEGEE. This CDR3 is 16 amino acids long. CDR3 in DNA: TGTGCCAGCAGCCCCGGACTAGCAGGGATGGAAGAGACCCAGTACTTC. Its protein product is CASSPGLAGMEETQYF.

The chain couples TRBV7-8 to TRBJ1-1; D ambiguous. Trimming shortened V by 4 bases and J by 0 bases, and 6 bases separated the two germline ends. CDR1 SGHVS and CDR2 FQNEAQ come from the germline V gene. This CDR3 has 13 residues. Here the CDR3 DNA reads TGTGCCAGCAGCTCCCAATTGAACACTGAAGCTTTCTTT. This translates into CASSSQLNTEAFF.

This sequence joins TRBV7-9 and TRBJ1-1; D perhaps matches TRBD1 (6 bases). This CDR3 has 13 amino acids. Germline V gene lookup returns CDR1 SEHNR and CDR2 FQNEAQ (reference sequence). Trimming took 5 bases from V and 3 from J, leaving 10 bases between them. The CDR3 bases are TGTGCCAGCAGCGTACAGGGTGACACTGAAGCTTTCTTT. Protein product: CASSVQGDTEAFF.

The rearrangement links TRBV7-9 to TRBJ2-7; 9 positions agree with TRBD1. Per the germline V gene, CDR1 is SEHNR and CDR2 is FQNEAQ (reference sequence). There are 15 residues in the CDR3. The junction had 10 bases not matched to a gene; V was cut back by 5 bases and J by 5 bases. The CDR3 DNA reads TGTGCCAGCAGCCAAACGGACAGGGGCCTAAACGAGCAGTACTTC. The encoded protein is CASSQTDRGLNEQYF. The entire variable domain, with the rest obtained from reference TRBV7-9 and TRBJ2-7, is as follows: DTGVSQNPRHKITKRGQNVTFRCDPISEHNRLYWYRQTLGQGPEFLTYFQNEAQLEKSRLLSDRFSAERPKGSFSTLEIQRTEQGDSAMYLCASSQTDRGLNEQYFGPGTRLTVT.

The chain links TRBV5-6 to TRBJ2-5, with a possible D match to TRBD2 (6 bases). CDR1 is SGHDT and CDR2 is YYEEEE in the germline V gene. V was trimmed by 4 bases and J by 4 bases, leaving 17 bases between them. The CDR3 runs to 15 residues. The CDR3 sequence: CASSRAPQGGETQYF. The CDR3 DNA reads as TGTGCCAGCAGCCGGGCCCCGCAGGGAGGAGAGACCCAGTACTTC.

This clone was seen only once. One junction end disagrees with the germline gene, perhaps due to a read error. The CDR3 is CSAETGGTSTEAFF. CDR3 nucleotides: TGCAGCGCTGAAACAGGGGGGACGAGCACTGAAGCTTTCTTT. The chain carries TRBV29-1 and TRBJ1-1; 8 nucleotides line up with TRBD1. This CDR3 is 14 amino acids long. Germline assignment: CDR1 SQVTM and CDR2 ANQGSEA. Combining the CDR3 with reference TRBV29-1 and TRBJ1-1 gives the whole variable domain SAVISQKPSRDICQRGTSLTIQCQVDSQVTMMFWYRQQPGQSLTLIATANQGSEATYESGFVIDKFPISRPNLTFSTLTVSNMSPEDSSIYLCSAETGGTSTEAFFGQGTRLTVV.

The rearrangement links TRBV4-2 to TRBJ2-7, with D possibly TRBD1 on 5 matching bases. The CDR3 spans 16 residues. Germline V CDR1 and CDR2: LGHNA, YNFKEQ. Trimming removed 0 bases from V and 7 bases from J, with 19 bases in between. The DNA of the CDR3 is TGTGCCAGCAGCCAAGATTTTCTTCAGGGTGGGGATGAGCAGTACTTC. Translated, it gives CASSQDFLQGGDEQYF.

The chain links TRBV18 to TRBJ2-7; D is unclear. The CDR3 totals 12 residues. Trimming cost V 2 bases and J 5 bases, with 7 bases left between them. CDR1 and CDR2 from the germline V gene are KGHSH and LQKENI. The CDR3 loop reads CASSPVSDEQYF. Written as DNA, the CDR3 is TGTGCCAGCTCACCAGTGTCCGACGAGCAGTACTTC.

The rearrangement uses TRBV6-5 and TRBJ1-1; 7 bases are shared with TRBD1. The ends lost 5 bases at V and 3 bases at J; junction bases unmatched: 6. Germline CDR1 and CDR2: MNHEY and SVGAGI. The CDR3 is 14 residues long. The CDR3 bases are TGTGCCAGCAGTCCTGTCGACAGGGACACTGAAGCTTTCTTT. Translating gives CASSPVDRDTEAFF.

The chain uses TRBV7-2 and TRBJ1-2, with 9 bases lining up with TRBD1. Trimming at V came to 4 bases and at J to 4 bases, leaving 7 bases not matched to a gene. This CDR3 contains 15 residues. Germline V gene sequence: CDR1 SGHTA, CDR2 FQGNSA. The CDR3 reads CASSSGTGSIYGYTF. DNA of the CDR3: TGTGCCAGCAGCTCCGGGACAGGGAGTATCTATGGCTACACCTTC.

Turning to this clone: One end of the junction fails to match germline, which may point to a read error. The chain combines TRBV7-7 with TRBJ2-3; possible D gene TRBD2, 6 bases. Germline CDR1 reads SSHAT; CDR2 reads FNYEAQ (reference sequence). CDR3 length: 14 residues. The CDR3 nucleotides are TGTGCTAGCAGCTTAGGGGACTCCACAGATACGCAGTATTTT. It specifies CASSLGDSTDTQYF. Together with reference TRBV7-7 and TRBJ2-3, the CDR3 gives the full variable domain: GAGVSQSPRYKVTKRGQDVTLRCDPISSHATLYWYQQALGQGPEFLTYFNYEAQPDKSGLPSDRFSAERPEGSISTLTIQRTEQRDSAMYRCASSLGDSTDTQYFGPGTRLTVL.

This chain uses TRBV27 with TRBJ2-3, with TRBD2 matching 7 bases. The CDR3 contains 16 residues. CDR1 is MNHEY and CDR2 is SMNVEV in the germline V gene (reference sequence). The junction had 11 bases not matched to a gene; V was cut back by 6 bases and J by 2 bases. The CDR3 here is CASSRTSWSYTDTQYF. The CDR3 nucleotides read TGTGCCAGCAGCCGGACTAGTTGGTCCTACACAGATACGCAGTATTTT.

This chain links TRBV5-6 with TRBJ2-5; TRBD2 matches 14 bases. The germline V gene encodes CDR1 SGHDT and CDR2 YYEEEE. This CDR3 spans 17 amino acids. J lost 4 bases, V lost 4 bases, and 9 bases had no gene match. CDR3 protein: CASSPTDGLAGGETQYF. DNA for the CDR3: TGTGCCAGCAGCCCCACCGACGGACTAGCGGGAGGAGAGACCCAGTACTTC. The variable domain in full, completed from reference TRBV5-6 and TRBJ2-5, reads DAGVTQSPTHLIKTRGQQVTLRCSPKSGHDTVSWYQQALGQGPQFIFQYYEEEERQRGNFPDRFSGHQFPNYSSELNVNALLLGDSALYLCASSPTDGLAGGETQYFGPGTRLLVL.

The V and J genes are TRBV9 and TRBJ2-2; TRBD1 aligns across 8 bases. V gave up 0 bases and J gave up 4 bases; unmatched junction bases: 11. Germline CDR1 reads SGDLS; CDR2 reads YYNGEE. There are 18 residues in the CDR3. In DNA form, the CDR3 reads TGTGCCAGCAGCGTAGGAAGGATGCAGGGGGCGGGCACCGGGGAGCTGTTTTTT. It is translated as CASSVGRMQGAGTGELFF. Filled out from reference TRBV9 and TRBJ2-2, the complete variable domain reads DSGVTQTPKHLITATGQRVTLRCSPRSGDLSVYWYQQSLDQGLQFLIQYYNGEERAKGNILERFSAQQFPDLHSELNLSSLELGDSALYFCASSVGRMQGAGTGELFFGEGSRLTVL.

The chain uses TRBV27 and TRBJ2-1; 10 bases line up with TRBD2. Germline CDR1 is MNHEY and CDR2 is SMNVEV (reference sequence). The V and J ends lost 3 bases and 7 bases, in that order; junction bases with no gene match: 15. The CDR3 is made up of 18 amino acids. The CDR3 region is CASSLILAGSSGPNEQFF. The CDR3 DNA sequence: TGTGCCAGCAGTTTGATACTAGCGGGATCGTCAGGCCCTAATGAGCAGTTCTTC.

The V and J genes are TRBV18 and TRBJ1-5, with 7 bases identical to TRBD1. The CDR3 is 19 amino acids. V lost 2 bases to trimming and J lost 0 bases; unmatched junction nucleotides: 13. Looked up from germline, CDR1 is KGHSH and CDR2 is LQKENI. The CDR3 DNA reads TGTGCCAGCTCACCATCACAACAGGGGAGAGGGTATAGCAATCAGCCCCAGCATTTT. Residues: CASSPSQQGRGYSNQPQHF.

This chain joins TRBV10-2 and TRBJ2-7; D perhaps matches TRBD2 (6 bases). V shed 3 bases and J shed 6 bases, with 15 bases lying between them. Germline CDR1 reads WSHSY; CDR2 reads SAAADI. The CDR3 consists of 14 residues. The CDR3 here is CASSDLKGRSEQYF. The CDR3 DNA reads TGCGCCAGCAGTGACCTTAAAGGGAGGAGCGAGCAGTACTTC.

DNA for the CDR3: TGTGCCAGCAGGCTAGCCCCTAGCGGGGGACTCTACGAGCAGTACTTC. Protein product: CASRLAPSGGLYEQYF. This chain uses TRBV5-4 with TRBJ2-7; 10 nucleotides align to TRBD2. The CDR3 contains 16 residues. With 5 bases clipped from V and 3 bases from J, the junction kept 11 bases outside the gene matches. The V gene's germline CDR1 is SGHNT and CDR2 YYREEE (reference sequence).